This paragraph reports one T cell receptor (beta chain). This table comes from immunoSEQ multiplex PCR, and its TCRdb copy is limited to in-frame clones, with some not included. The sample consists of roughly 200,000 clones, around nine tenths of them appearing once. The V segment lost 0 bases and the J segment 4 bases; nucleotides outside the gene matches: 5. The CDR3 length is 16 residues. The germline CDR1 and CDR2 sequences are SGHKS and YYEKEE (reference sequence). This entry belongs to a study of blood T cell repertoires in COVID-19. Study-wide background: Researchers got acute and convalescent COVID-19 samples from the United States, Italy and Spain. In each case, the material was cDNA or gDNA derived from T cells, B-cell-depleted T cells, or PBMCs.

The V gene is TRBV5-5, the J gene TRBJ2-1; 9 bases fit TRBD2. The sample consisted of peripheral blood. The TCR sequence derives from a man between 18 and 35 years old with active or convalescent COVID-19. The CDR3 here is CASSLDIAGDYNEQFF. CDR3 coding DNA: TGTGCCAGCAGCTTGGATATAGCGGGAGATTACAATGAGCAGTTCTTC.